This T cell receptor (beta chain) was profiled in a study of technical replicates of blood from a few donors. Assay: immunoSEQ multiplex PCR; the TCRdb copy retains only in-frame clones and omits some. The sample includes almost 90,000 clones, approximately 95% seen only once; the top ten take 0.34%. The sequencing sample was made of T cells isolated from PBMCs. The receptor's source is a human donor in good health.

CDR3 nucleotide sequence: TGTGCCAGTAGGATTAGGACAGGGGACTCCTACGAGCAGTACTTC. This gives the protein CASRIRTGDSYEQYF. The chain carries TRBV27 and TRBJ2-7; 9 nucleotides align to TRBD1. The V gene end was trimmed by 9 bases and the J gene end by 0 bases; junction bases not matched to a gene: 9. This CDR3 contains 15 residues. Germline V lookup: CDR1 MNHEY, CDR2 SMNVEV (reference sequence).